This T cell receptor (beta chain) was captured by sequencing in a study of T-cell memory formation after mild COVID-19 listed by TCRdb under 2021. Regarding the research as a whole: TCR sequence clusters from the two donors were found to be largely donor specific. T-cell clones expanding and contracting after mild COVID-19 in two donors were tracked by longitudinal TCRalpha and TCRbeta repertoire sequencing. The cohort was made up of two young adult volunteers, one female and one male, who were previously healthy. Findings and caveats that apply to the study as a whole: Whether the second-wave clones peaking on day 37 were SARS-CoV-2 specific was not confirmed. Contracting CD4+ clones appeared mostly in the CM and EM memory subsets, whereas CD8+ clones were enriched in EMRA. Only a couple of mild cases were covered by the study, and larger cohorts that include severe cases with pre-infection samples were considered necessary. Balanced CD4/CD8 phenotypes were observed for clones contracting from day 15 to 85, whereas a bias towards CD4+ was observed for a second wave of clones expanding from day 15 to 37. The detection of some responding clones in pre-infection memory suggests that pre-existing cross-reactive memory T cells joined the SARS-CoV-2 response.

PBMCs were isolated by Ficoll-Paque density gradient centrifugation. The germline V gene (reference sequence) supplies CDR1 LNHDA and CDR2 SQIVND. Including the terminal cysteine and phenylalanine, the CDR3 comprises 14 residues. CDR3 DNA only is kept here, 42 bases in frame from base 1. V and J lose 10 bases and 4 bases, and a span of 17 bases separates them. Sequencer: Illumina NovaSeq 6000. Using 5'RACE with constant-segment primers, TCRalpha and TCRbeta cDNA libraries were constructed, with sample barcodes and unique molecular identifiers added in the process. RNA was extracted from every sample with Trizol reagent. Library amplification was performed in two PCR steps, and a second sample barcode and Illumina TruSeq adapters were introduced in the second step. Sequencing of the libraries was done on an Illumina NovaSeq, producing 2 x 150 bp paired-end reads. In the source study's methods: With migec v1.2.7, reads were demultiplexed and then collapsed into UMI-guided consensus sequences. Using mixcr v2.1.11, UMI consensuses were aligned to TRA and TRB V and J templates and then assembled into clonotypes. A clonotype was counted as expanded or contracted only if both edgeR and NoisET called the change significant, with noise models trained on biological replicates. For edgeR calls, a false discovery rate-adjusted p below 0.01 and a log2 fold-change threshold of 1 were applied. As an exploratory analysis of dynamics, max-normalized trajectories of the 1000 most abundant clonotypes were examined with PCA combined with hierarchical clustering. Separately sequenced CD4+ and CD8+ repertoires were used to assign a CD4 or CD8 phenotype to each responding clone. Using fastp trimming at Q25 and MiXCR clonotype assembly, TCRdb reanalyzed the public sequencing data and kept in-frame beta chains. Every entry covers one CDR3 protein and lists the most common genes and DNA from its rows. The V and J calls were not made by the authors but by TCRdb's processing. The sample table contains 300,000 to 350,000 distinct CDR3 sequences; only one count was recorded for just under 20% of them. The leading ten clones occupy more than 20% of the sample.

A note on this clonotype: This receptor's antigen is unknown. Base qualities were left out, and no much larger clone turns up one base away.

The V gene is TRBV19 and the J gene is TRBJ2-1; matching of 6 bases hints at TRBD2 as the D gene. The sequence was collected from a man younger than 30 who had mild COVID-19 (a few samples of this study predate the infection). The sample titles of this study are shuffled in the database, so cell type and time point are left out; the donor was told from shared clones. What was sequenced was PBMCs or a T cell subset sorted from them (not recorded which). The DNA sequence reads TGTGCCACCATGCGGGGAGATGCTTACAATGAGCAGTTCTTC. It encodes CATMRGDAYNEQFF.